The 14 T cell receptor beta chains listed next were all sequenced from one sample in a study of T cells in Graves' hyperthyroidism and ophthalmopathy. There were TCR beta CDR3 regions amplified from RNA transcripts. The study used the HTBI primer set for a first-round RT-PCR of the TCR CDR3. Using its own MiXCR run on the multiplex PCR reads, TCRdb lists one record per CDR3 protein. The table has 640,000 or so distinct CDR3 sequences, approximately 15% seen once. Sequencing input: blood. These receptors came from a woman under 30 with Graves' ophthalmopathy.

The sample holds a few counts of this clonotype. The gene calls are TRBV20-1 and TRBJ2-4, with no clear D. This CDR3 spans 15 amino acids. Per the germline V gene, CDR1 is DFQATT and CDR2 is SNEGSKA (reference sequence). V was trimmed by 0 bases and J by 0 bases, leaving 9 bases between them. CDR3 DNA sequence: TGCAGTGCTAGAGATCGAAAGCTAGCCAAAAACATTCAGTACTTC. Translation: CSARDRKLAKNIQYF.

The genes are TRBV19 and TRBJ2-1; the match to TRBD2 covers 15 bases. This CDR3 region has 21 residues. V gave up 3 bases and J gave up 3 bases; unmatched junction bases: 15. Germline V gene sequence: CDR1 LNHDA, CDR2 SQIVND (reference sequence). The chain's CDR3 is CASSINLWTSGRGKDYNEQFF. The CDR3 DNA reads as TGTGCCAGTAGTATCAACCTATGGACTAGCGGGAGGGGGAAGGACTACAATGAGCAGTTCTTC.

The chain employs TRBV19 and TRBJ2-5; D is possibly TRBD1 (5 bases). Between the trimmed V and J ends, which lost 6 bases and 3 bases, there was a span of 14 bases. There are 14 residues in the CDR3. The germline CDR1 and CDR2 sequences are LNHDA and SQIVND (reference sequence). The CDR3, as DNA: TGTGCCAGTAGATCATGGGTACAGGAAGAGACCCAGTACTTC. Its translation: CASRSWVQEETQYF.

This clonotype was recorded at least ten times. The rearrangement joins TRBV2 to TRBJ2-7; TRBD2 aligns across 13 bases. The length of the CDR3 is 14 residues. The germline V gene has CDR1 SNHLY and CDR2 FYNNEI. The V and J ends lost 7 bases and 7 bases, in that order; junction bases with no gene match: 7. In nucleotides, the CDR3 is TGTGCCAGCAACCGACTAGCGGGGGGCTTGGAGCAGTACTTC. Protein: CASNRLAGGLEQYF. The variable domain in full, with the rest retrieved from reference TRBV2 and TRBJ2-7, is EPEVTQTPSHQVTQMGQEVILRCVPISNHLYFYWYRQILGQKVEFLVSFYNNEISEKSEIFDDQFSVERPDGSNFTLKIRSTKLEDSAMYFCASNRLAGGLEQYFGPGTRLTVT.

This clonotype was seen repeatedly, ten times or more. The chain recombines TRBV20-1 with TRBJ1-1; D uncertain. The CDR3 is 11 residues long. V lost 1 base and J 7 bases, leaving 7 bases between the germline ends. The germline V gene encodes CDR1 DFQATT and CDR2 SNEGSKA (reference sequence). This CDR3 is CSARVLGEAFF. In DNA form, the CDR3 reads TGCAGTGCTAGAGTCTTGGGTGAAGCTTTCTTT.

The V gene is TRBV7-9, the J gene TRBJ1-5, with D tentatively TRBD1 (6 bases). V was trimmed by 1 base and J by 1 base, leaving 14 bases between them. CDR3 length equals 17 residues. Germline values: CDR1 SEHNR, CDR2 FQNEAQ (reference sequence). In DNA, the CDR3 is TGTGCCAGCAGCTTAGTTTTGACAGGAGGGAGCAATCAGCCCCAGCATTTT. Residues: CASSLVLTGGSNQPQHF.

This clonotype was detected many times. CDR3 protein: CASSFGGTDTQYF. For the CDR3, the DNA is TGTGCCAGCAGCTTCGGGGGGACAGATACGCAGTATTTT. The rearrangement links TRBV28 to TRBJ2-3; TRBD2 agrees at 7 bases. There are 13 residues in the CDR3. In germline, CDR1 is MDHEN, CDR2 SYDVKM. The J segment lost 3 bases and the V segment lost 6 bases, leaving 3 bases of the junction unmatched.

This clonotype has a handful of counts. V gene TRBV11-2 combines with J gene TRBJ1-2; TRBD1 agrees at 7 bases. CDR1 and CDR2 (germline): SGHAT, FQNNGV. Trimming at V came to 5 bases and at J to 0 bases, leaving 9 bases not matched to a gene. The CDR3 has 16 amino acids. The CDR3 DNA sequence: TGTGCCAGCAGCCCCCGGGCCGGGACAGCTAACTATGGCTACACCTTC. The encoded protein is CASSPRAGTANYGYTF.

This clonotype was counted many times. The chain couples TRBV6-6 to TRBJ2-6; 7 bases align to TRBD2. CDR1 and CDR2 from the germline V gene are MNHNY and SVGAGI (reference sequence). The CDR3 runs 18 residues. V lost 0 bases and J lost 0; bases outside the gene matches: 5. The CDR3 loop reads CASSYSQAGNSGANVLTF. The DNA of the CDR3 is TGTGCCAGCAGTTACTCTCAAGCGGGAAACTCTGGGGCCAACGTCCTGACTTTC.

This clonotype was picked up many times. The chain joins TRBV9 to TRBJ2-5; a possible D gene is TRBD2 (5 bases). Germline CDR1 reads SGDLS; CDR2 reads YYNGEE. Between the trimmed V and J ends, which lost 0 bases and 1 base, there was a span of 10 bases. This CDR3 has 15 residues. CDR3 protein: CASSVEVGVQETQYF. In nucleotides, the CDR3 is TGTGCCAGCAGCGTAGAGGTGGGAGTCCAAGAGACCCAGTACTTC.

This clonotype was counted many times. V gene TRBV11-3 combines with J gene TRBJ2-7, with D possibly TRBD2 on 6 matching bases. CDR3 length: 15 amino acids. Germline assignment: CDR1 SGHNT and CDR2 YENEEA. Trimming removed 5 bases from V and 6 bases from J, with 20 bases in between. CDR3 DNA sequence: TGTGCCAGCAGCCCGCGGATGGAGGGTTTGGTCGAGCAGTACTTC. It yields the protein CASSPRMEGLVEQYF.

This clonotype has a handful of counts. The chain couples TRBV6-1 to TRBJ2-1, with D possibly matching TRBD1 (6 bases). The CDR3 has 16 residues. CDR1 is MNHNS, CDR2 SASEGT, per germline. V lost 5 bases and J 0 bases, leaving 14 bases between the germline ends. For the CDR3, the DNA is TGTGCCAGCAGTCCCTGGACAGAGAGCTCCTACAATGAGCAGTTCTTC. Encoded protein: CASSPWTESSYNEQFF.

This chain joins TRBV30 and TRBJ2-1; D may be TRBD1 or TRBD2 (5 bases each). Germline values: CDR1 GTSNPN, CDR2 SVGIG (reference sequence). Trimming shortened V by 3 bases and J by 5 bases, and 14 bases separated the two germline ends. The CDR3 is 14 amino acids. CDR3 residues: CAWRGPGSHNEQFF. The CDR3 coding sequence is TGTGCCTGGAGGGGACCGGGATCACACAATGAGCAGTTCTTC.

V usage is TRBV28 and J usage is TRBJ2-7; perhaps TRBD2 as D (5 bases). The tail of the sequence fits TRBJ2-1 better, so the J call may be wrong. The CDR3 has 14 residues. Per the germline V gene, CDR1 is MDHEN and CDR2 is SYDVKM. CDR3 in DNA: TGTGCCAGCAGTTTAAAGGGAGTTCCCTACGAGCAGTTCTTC. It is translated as CASSLKGVPYEQFF.